One sample yielded the 29 T cell receptor beta chains listed below, sequenced in a study of T-cell memory formation after mild COVID-19. TCRdb reprocessed the 5' RACE reads via MiXCR and lists one record per CDR3 protein. The table has 470,000 or so distinct CDR3 sequences, 25% seen once. The specimen was PBMCs or a T cell subset sorted from them (not recorded which). The receptors were sampled from an adult woman who had mild COVID-19 (a few samples of this study predate the infection). Cell type and time point are not known.

The gene calls are TRBV5-1 and TRBJ1-1; D remains unclear. Deletions cut 0 bases from V and 2 bases from J, with 8 bases between. Germline CDR1 reads SGHRS; CDR2 reads YFSETQ. The CDR3 is made up of 14 amino acids. CDR3 coding DNA: TGCGCCAGCAGCTTGGCGGTGGAAAACACTGAAGCTTTCTTT. Translating it yields CASSLAVENTEAFF.

This clonotype was recorded a few times. The V and J genes are TRBV5-1 and TRBJ2-7; D gene unclear. CDR3 length: 14 amino acids. Germline V gene lookup returns CDR1 SGHRS and CDR2 YFSETQ. The V end was cut by 0 bases, the J end by 0 bases, with 7 bases between. The CDR3 sequence is CASSLEQSSYEQYF. CDR3 nucleotides: TGCGCCAGCAGCTTGGAACAGTCCTCCTACGAGCAGTACTTC.

The chain carries TRBV4-1 and TRBJ1-1; 8 bases are shared with TRBD1. The CDR3 totals 14 residues. The germline gives CDR1 MGHRA, CDR2 YSYEKL. Trimming at V came to 3 bases and at J to 1 base, leaving 1 base not matched to a gene. The CDR3: CASSHQGANTEAFF. The CDR3 DNA sequence: TGCGCCAGCAGCCACCAGGGGGCGAACACTGAAGCTTTCTTT.

V is TRBV7-6 and J is TRBJ2-7, with TRBD1 matching 11 bases. The V gene's germline CDR1 is SGHVS and CDR2 FNYEAQ. The CDR3 runs to 20 residues. V lost 0 bases to trimming and J lost 3 bases; unmatched junction nucleotides: 16. DNA for the CDR3: TGTGCCAGCAGCTTAGCGCCCTCGGTAGTAGACGGGACAGGGGGCTACGAGCAGTACTTC. Amino acids: CASSLAPSVVDGTGGYEQYF.

The CDR3, as DNA: TGTGCCAGCAAGGAGGACAGGGGCCGCAATCAGCCCCAGCATTTT. Its translation: CASKEDRGRNQPQHF. The chain has TRBV6-5 and TRBJ1-5; TRBD1 aligns across 9 bases. CDR1 is MNHEY and CDR2 is SVGAGI in the germline V gene. The V gene end was trimmed by 7 bases and the J gene end by 2 bases; junction bases not matched to a gene: 6. The CDR3 contains 15 residues.

This clonotype was observed at least ten times. The chain uses TRBV7-8 and TRBJ1-2, with D unclear. The germline V and J ends were trimmed by 1 base and 9 bases, with 15 bases remaining between them. The CDR3 is 14 amino acids. The germline gives CDR1 SGHVS, CDR2 FQNEAQ. The CDR3 DNA reads as TGTGCCAGCAGCTTAGATCTGGCCACCCAAAGCTACACCTTC. Translated: CASSLDLATQSYTF.

This chain joins TRBV6-5 and TRBJ2-1, with a weak D call TRBD2 (6 bases). CDR1 is MNHEY, CDR2 SVGAGI, per germline. The CDR3 sequence is 14 residues long. V shed 6 bases and J shed 7 bases, with 16 bases lying between them. CDR3 loop: CASSQQAGQNEQFF. For the CDR3, the DNA is TGTGCCAGCAGCCAACAGGCGGGGCAGAATGAGCAGTTCTTC.

This clonotype was seen a few times. This rearrangement joins TRBV10-3 to TRBJ2-1, with 8 bases aligning to TRBD2. V was pared by 0 bases and J by 5 bases, with 9 bases of the junction left unmatched. The CDR3 has 17 amino acids. Germline CDR1 ENHRY, CDR2 SYGVKD. CDR3 region: CAISESTVSGINNEQFF. The CDR3 DNA reads TGTGCCATCAGTGAGTCGACAGTTAGCGGGATCAACAATGAGCAGTTCTTC.

This clonotype occurred a few times. This rearrangement joins TRBV7-8 to TRBJ1-5; D may be TRBD1 (5 bases). Between the trimmed V and J ends, which lost 4 bases and 7 bases, there was a span of 23 bases. CDR3 length equals 17 residues. The V gene's germline CDR1 is SGHVS and CDR2 FQNEAQ. The CDR3 region has the DNA TGTGCCAGCAGCTCAACCCGGCCGGGGGGTGGGTACCAGCCCCAGCATTTT. This gives the protein CASSSTRPGGGYQPQHF.

This chain joins TRBV5-1 and TRBJ1-4; TRBD1 matches at 11 bases. Looked up from germline, CDR1 is SGHRS and CDR2 is YFSETQ. CDR3 length: 17 residues. The ends lost 4 bases at V and 3 bases at J; junction bases unmatched: 8. As DNA, the CDR3 is TGCGCCAGCAGCAGGGGACAGGGGGAAGGTTCTAATGAAAAACTGTTTTTT. Translation: CASSRGQGEGSNEKLFF.

V usage is TRBV5-1 and J usage is TRBJ2-7; TRBD2 is a possible D gene (5 bases). This CDR3 contains 13 residues. The V gene's germline CDR1 is SGHRS and CDR2 YFSETQ. V lost 4 bases and J lost 2, with 10 bases in between. This CDR3 is CASSETTTYEQYF. DNA for the CDR3: TGCGCCAGCAGCGAGACTACCACCTACGAGCAGTACTTC.

The sample holds a few counts of this clonotype. V is TRBV9 and J is TRBJ2-3; 11 bases are shared with TRBD2. This CDR3 is built from 21 residues. V shed 4 bases, J shed 2 bases, and the junction held 21 bases outside the gene matches. Germline V gene sequence: CDR1 SGDLS, CDR2 YYNGEE. CDR3 DNA sequence: TGTGCCAGCAGCTCACCAAGAGGGACTAGCGGTCCTACCTCCTTCACAGATACGCAGTATTTT. Amino acid sequence: CASSSPRGTSGPTSFTDTQYF.

This clonotype was recorded at least ten times. V and J are TRBV19 and TRBJ1-5; tentatively, D is TRBD1 (5 bases). The CDR3 covers 14 residues. Germline V gene lookup returns CDR1 LNHDA and CDR2 SQIVND (reference sequence). V was pared by 2 bases and J by 5 bases, with 10 bases between. CDR3: CASSIWVGDQPQHF. CDR3 nucleotide sequence: TGTGCCAGTAGTATATGGGTAGGGGATCAGCCCCAGCATTTT.

This chain links TRBV27 with TRBJ2-5; a weak D match, TRBD2 (5 bases). Trimming pared 7 bases from V and 1 base from J, leaving 13 bases between. From germline, CDR1 is MNHEY and CDR2 SMNVEV (reference sequence). The length of the CDR3 is 14 residues. The CDR3 DNA reads TGTGCCAGCATGGGCCGAGAGGGCCAAGAGACCCAGTACTTC. This codes for CASMGREGQETQYF.

The rearrangement uses TRBV5-1 and TRBJ1-1; TRBD1 matches 7 bases. Germline V gene data show CDR1 as SGHRS and CDR2 as YFSETQ. V lost 6 bases, J lost 9 bases, and 11 bases stayed unmatched. The CDR3 is 13 amino acids. As DNA, the CDR3 is TGCGCCAGCAAGGGGGCACTAGAAACCAAAGCTTTCTTT. It yields the protein CASKGALETKAFF. Drawing the rest from reference TRBV5-1 and TRBJ1-1, the complete variable domain is KAGVTQTPRYLIKTRGQQVTLSCSPISGHRSVSWYQQTPGQGLQFLFEYFSETQRNKGNFPGRFSGRQFSNSRSEMNVSTLELGDSALYLCASKGALETKAFFGQGTRLTVV.

This clonotype has more than one count but fewer than ten. This chain uses TRBV4-1 with TRBJ1-1; 9 bases agree with TRBD1. The CDR3 contains 15 residues. Germline V lookup: CDR1 MGHRA, CDR2 YSYEKL. The J segment lost 5 bases and the V segment lost 0 bases, leaving 4 bases of the junction unmatched. CDR3 residues: CASSQDQTGGTEAFF. In DNA form, the CDR3 reads TGCGCCAGCAGCCAAGATCAGACAGGGGGTACTGAAGCTTTCTTT.

This chain links TRBV3-1 with TRBJ2-1; TRBD1 or TRBD2 may be the D gene (5 bases each). This CDR3 is built from 14 residues. Trimming stripped 4 bases from V and 3 bases from J, with 10 bases between. In germline, CDR1 is LGHDT, CDR2 YNNKEL (reference sequence). CDR3 residues: CASSLSGRYNEQFF. The CDR3 coding sequence is TGTGCCAGCAGCCTTTCGGGACGCTACAATGAGCAGTTCTTC.

A single count supports this clonotype. One end of the junction does not line up with germline, which may come from a read error. The chain is built from TRBV5-6 and TRBJ2-2, with a possible D match to TRBD2 (6 bases). From germline, CDR1 is SGHDT and CDR2 YYEEEE. The CDR3 runs to 15 residues. The CDR3 spells CASRLEGANTGELFF. The DNA for the CDR3 is TGTGCCAGCAGATTGGAGGGCGCGAACACCGGGGAGCTGTTTTTT.

The chain has TRBV2 and TRBJ2-1; 8 bases map to TRBD2. V shed 5 bases and J 0 bases; nucleotides not matched to a gene: 9. This CDR3 contains 17 residues. The germline gives CDR1 SNHLY, CDR2 FYNNEI. The CDR3 protein is CASSNPGLDTSYNEQFF. The DNA of the CDR3 is TGTGCCAGCAGTAACCCGGGACTAGACACCTCCTACAATGAGCAGTTCTTC.

This clonotype was observed a few times. V and J are TRBV21-1 and TRBJ2-2; the DNA was not used to check the table's D call, TRBD1. TRBV21-1 is a recognized pseudogene. The length of the CDR3 is 15 residues. The CDR3 region is CASSLDSGDTGELFF. The CDR3 DNA sequence: TGTGCCAGCAGCCTAGACAGTGGGGACACCGGGGAGCTGTTTTTT.

The J gene is TRBJ1-2, the V gene TRBV18, with D unclear. The length of the CDR3 is 14 residues. The ends were cut back, 2 bases at V and 7 bases at J, with 14 bases in the middle. Per germline, CDR1 KGHSH and CDR2 LQKENI. Here the CDR3 reads CASSPSIEFTGYTF. CDR3 nucleotide sequence: TGTGCCAGCTCACCAAGTATAGAGTTTACTGGCTACACCTTC. The variable domain in full, completed from reference TRBV18 and TRBJ1-2, reads NAGVMQNPRHLVRRRGQEARLRCSPMKGHSHVYWYRQLPEEGLKFMVYLQKENIIDESGMPKERFSAEFPKEGPSILRIQQVVRGDSAAYFCASSPSIEFTGYTFGSGTRLTVV.

There are a few counts of this clonotype. The CDR3 loop is CASTRDRGKGYGYTF. CDR3 DNA sequence: TGTGCCAGCACCCGGGATCGAGGGAAAGGCTATGGCTACACCTTC. The rearrangement joins TRBV12-3 or TRBV12-4 to TRBJ1-2; D uncertain. The V gene lost 7 bases and the J gene lost 4 bases, with 19 bases spanning the gap. CDR3 length: 15 residues.

V gene TRBV6-4 combines with J gene TRBJ2-2, with D uncertain. The CDR3 consists of 14 residues. CDR1 and CDR2 from the germline V gene are MRHNA and SNTAGT. V lost 0 bases to trimming and J lost 4 bases, with 6 bases between them. The CDR3 coding sequence is TGTGCCAGCAGTGACTCTTACCGCACCGGGGAGCTGTTTTTT. Its translation is CASSDSYRTGELFF.

Only a few counts were recorded for this clonotype. The gene calls are TRBV6-1 and TRBJ2-7; a weak D match, TRBD1 (5 bases). The CDR3 has 11 amino acids. Germline assignment: CDR1 MNHNS and CDR2 SASEGT. V lost 11 bases, J lost 3 bases, and 11 bases lay in between. The CDR3 spells CAGKGDYEQYF. In DNA, the CDR3 is TGTGCCGGTAAAGGGGACTACGAGCAGTACTTC.

This clonotype was recorded a few times. The CDR3 region has the DNA TGTGCCAGCAGCTCCGGGACAGGCGATCTCGGGGAGCTGTTTTTT. It codes for CASSSGTGDLGELFF. This chain links TRBV7-9 with TRBJ2-2; 8 bases align to TRBD1. Germline loops: CDR1 SEHNR, CDR2 FQNEAQ (reference sequence). With 4 bases clipped from V and 7 bases from J, the junction kept 8 bases outside the gene matches. The CDR3 has 15 amino acids.

This clonotype was seen only a few times. This chain uses TRBV4-2 with TRBJ2-3; D may be TRBD2 (5 bases). The V end lost 0 bases, the J end lost 4 bases, and 14 bases lay between the germline ends. From germline, CDR1 is LGHNA and CDR2 YNFKEQ. There are 16 residues in the CDR3. As DNA, the CDR3 is TGTGCCAGCAGCCAAGATCCTCGCGGGTTTTCAGATACGCAGTATTTT. This translates into CASSQDPRGFSDTQYF.

The rearrangement links TRBV13 to TRBJ2-5; 8 nucleotides align to TRBD2. From germline, CDR1 is PRHDT and CDR2 FYEKMQ (reference sequence). Trimming at V came to 1 base and at J to 5 bases, leaving 9 bases not matched to a gene. The CDR3 loop spans 16 amino acids. CDR3 nucleotides: TGTGCCAGCAGCTTAGATAAGTTACGACTAGCGGAGACCCAGTACTTC. It encodes CASSLDKLRLAETQYF.

V usage is TRBV5-1 and J usage is TRBJ2-1, with TRBD1 identical over 9 bases. Germline CDR1 reads SGHRS; CDR2 reads YFSETQ. The V gene end was trimmed by 8 bases and the J gene end by 7 bases; junction bases not matched to a gene: 7. CDR3 length: 13 residues. CDR3 in DNA: TGCGCCAGTCGGGGACAGGGTTGGAATGAGCAGTTCTTC. It specifies CASRGQGWNEQFF.

About this clonotype: A much bigger clone sits one base away, suggesting this may be a read error. This chain uses TRBV7-9 with TRBJ2-3; D unclear. The CDR3 consists of 11 residues. The germline V gene encodes CDR1 SEHNR and CDR2 FQNEAQ (reference sequence). Deletions cut 4 bases from V and 4 bases from J, with 3 bases between. In nucleotides, the CDR3 is TGTGCCAGCAGCTGGTCAGATACGCAGTATTTT. Its protein product is CASSWSDTQYF.